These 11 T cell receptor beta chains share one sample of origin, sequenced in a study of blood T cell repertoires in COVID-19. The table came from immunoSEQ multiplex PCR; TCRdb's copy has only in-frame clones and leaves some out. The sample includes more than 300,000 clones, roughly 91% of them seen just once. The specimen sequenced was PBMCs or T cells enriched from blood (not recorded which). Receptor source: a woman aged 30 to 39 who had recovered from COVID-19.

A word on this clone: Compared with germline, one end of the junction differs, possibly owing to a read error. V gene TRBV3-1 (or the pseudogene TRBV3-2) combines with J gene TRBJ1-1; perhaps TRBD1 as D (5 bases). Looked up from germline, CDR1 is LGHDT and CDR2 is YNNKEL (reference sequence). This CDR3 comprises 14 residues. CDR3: CASTQQDRNTEAFF. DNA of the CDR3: TGTGCCAGCACCCAACAGGATCGGAACACTGAAGCTTTCTTT.

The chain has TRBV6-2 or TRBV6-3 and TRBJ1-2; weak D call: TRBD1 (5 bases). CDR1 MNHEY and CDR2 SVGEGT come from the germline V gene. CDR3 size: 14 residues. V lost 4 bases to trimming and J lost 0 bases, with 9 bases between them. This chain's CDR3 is CASSFDSANYGYTF. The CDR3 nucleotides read TGTGCCAGCAGTTTCGACAGCGCTAACTATGGCTACACCTTC.

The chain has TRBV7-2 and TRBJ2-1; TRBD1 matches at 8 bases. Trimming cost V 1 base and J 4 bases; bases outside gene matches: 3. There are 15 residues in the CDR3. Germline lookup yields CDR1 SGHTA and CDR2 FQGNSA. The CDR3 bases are TGTGCCAGCAGCTTAGACAGGGGGGAGTACAATGAGCAGTTCTTC. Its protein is CASSLDRGEYNEQFF.

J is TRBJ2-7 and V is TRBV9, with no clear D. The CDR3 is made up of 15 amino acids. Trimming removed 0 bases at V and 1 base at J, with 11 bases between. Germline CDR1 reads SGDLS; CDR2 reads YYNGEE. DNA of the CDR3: TGTGCCAGCAGCGTAGGATACTCTCTGTCCTACGAGCAGTACTTC. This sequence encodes CASSVGYSLSYEQYF.

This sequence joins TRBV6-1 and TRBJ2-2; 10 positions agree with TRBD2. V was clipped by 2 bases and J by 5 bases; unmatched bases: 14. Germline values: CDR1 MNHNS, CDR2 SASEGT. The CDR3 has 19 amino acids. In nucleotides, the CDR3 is TGTGCCAGCAGTGAATGGTCTAATGGTAGCGGGAGGCTGACCGGGGAGCTGTTTTTT. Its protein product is CASSEWSNGSGRLTGELFF.

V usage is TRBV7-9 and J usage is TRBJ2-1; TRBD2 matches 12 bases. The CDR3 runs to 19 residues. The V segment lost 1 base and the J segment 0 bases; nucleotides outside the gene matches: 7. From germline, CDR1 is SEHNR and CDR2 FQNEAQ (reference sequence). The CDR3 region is CASSLVTSGRMGSYNEQFF. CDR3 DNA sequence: TGTGCCAGCAGCTTAGTCACTAGCGGGAGGATGGGCTCCTACAATGAGCAGTTCTTC.

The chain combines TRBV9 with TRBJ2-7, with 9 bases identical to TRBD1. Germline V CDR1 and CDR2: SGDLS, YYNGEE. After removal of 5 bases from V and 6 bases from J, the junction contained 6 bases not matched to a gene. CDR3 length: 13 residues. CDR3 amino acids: CASSGDRAPEQYF. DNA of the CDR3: TGTGCCAGCAGTGGGGACAGGGCCCCCGAGCAGTACTTC. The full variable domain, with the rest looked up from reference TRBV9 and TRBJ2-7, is DSGVTQTPKHLITATGQRVTLRCSPRSGDLSVYWYQQSLDQGLQFLIQYYNGEERAKGNILERFSAQQFPDLHSELNLSSLELGDSALYFCASSGDRAPEQYFGPGTRLTVT.

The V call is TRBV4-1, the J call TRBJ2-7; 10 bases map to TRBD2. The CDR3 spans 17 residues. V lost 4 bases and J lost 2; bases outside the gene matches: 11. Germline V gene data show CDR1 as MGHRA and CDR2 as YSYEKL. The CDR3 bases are TGCGCCAGCAGCCCCGGGGGAAGAGCGGGAGGGCCCTACGAGCAGTACTTC. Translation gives CASSPGGRAGGPYEQYF.

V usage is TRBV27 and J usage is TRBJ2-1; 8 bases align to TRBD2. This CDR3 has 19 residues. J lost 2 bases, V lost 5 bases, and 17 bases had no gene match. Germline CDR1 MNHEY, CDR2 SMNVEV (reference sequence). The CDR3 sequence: CASSVDTSGAGPAYNEQFF. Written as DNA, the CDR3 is TGTGCCAGCAGTGTTGATACTAGCGGAGCGGGTCCCGCCTACAATGAGCAGTTCTTC.

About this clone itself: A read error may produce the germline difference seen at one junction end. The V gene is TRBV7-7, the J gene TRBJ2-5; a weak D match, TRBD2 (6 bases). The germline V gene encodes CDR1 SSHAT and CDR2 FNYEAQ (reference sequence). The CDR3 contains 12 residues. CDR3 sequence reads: CASSVGGETQYF. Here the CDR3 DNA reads TGTGCTAGCAGCGTGGGGGGAGAGACCCAGTACTTC.

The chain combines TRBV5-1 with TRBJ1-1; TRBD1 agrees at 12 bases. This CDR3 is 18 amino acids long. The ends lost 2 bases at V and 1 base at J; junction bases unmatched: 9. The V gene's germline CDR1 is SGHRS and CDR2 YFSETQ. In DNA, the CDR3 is TGCGCCAGCAGCTTACTGGGGTCGGGACAGGGGGCGAACACTGAAGCTTTCTTT. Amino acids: CASSLLGSGQGANTEAFF.